This T cell receptor (beta chain) was sequenced during a study of CD8+ T cells in alopecia areata. Germline V CDR1 and CDR2: SGHTA, FQGTGA. Between the trimmed V and J ends, which lost 0 bases and 7 bases, there was a span of 12 bases. The CDR3 loop spans 15 amino acids. Isolated RNA was reverse transcribed into cDNA used as the sequencing template. Measured with immunoSEQ multiplex PCR; TCRdb has only the in-frame clones, and not every one. The table records 100,000 to 130,000 clones, about 60% of them present only once. The material sequenced was NKG2D-low CD8+ T cells sorted from blood. This chain links TRBV7-3 with TRBJ2-2; TRBD1 is a possible D gene (5 bases). The sequence derives from a human donor with alopecia areata. CDR3 in amino acids: CASSLTQTVVGELFF. CDR3 DNA: TGTGCCAGCAGCTTAACCCAGACAGTAGTCGGGGAGCTGTTTTTT.